The clone carrying this T cell receptor beta chain was found many times. Its specificity is unknown. The V gene's germline CDR1 is DFQATT and CDR2 SNEGSKA (reference sequence). The junction had 12 bases not matched to a gene; V was cut back by 2 bases and J by 6 bases. The CDR3 has 15 amino acids. Arm-PCR with iRepertoire HTBI primers amplified the CDR3 regions for these TCR beta libraries. Each CDR3 protein is one row after TCRdb ran MiXCR on the multiplex PCR reads. The sample includes almost 450,000 distinct CDR3 sequences, about a sixth of them seen just once. The time point is: newly diagnosed GD, antithyroid drugs for less than 3 months. Generation of the TCR library employed RNA extracted from PBMCs. Per American Thyroid Association guidelines, Graves' disease was diagnosed. The data originate from a study of regulatory T cells in long-lasting Graves disease. Study-wide results and limits: Persistent Graves' patients showed less TCR diversity than newly diagnosed ones. Persistent patients shared more public clonotypes (2,741) than new patients (more than 900).

These same data were also listed under a study on T cells in Graves' hyperthyroidism and ophthalmopathy. That report notes: Uncontrolled infections, other autoimmune diseases, pregnancy or lactation led to exclusion of patients.

The specimen comprised peripheral blood mononuclear cells (PBMCs), sampled at new diagnosis, from a patient treated with antithyroid drugs. The sequence derives from a woman aged 30 to 39 with Graves disease. The J gene is TRBJ2-5, the V gene TRBV20-1; TRBD2 matches at 7 bases. CDR3 sequence: CSARMAGDSLQTQYF. For the CDR3, the DNA is TGCAGTGCTAGAATGGCGGGAGATTCGTTACAGACCCAGTACTTC.